The 26 T cell receptor beta chains below were found in one sample sequenced in a study of T cell changes during pregnancy in multiple sclerosis. The table came from immunoSEQ multiplex PCR; TCRdb's copy has only in-frame clones and leaves some out. The sample consists of 100,000 or so clones, around 92% of them appearing once. The source was peripheral blood, collected before pregnancy. These receptors were taken from a female donor with multiple sclerosis, enrolled in a pregnancy study.

The V and J genes are TRBV9 and TRBJ2-1; tentatively, D is TRBD2 (6 bases). Germline values: CDR1 SGDLS, CDR2 YYNGEE. With 0 bases removed from V and 4 bases from J, the gap between germline ends came to 11 bases. CDR3 length: 15 residues. The CDR3 is CASSVGGSGYNEQFF. CDR3 coding DNA: TGTGCCAGCAGCGTAGGGGGTAGCGGTTACAATGAGCAGTTCTTC.

The genes are TRBV7-9 and TRBJ1-1; D is perhaps TRBD1 (6 bases). CDR1 is SEHNR and CDR2 is FQNEAQ in the germline V gene (reference sequence). V shed 1 base and J shed 1 base, with 7 bases lying between them. The CDR3 totals 14 residues. CDR3 sequence reads: CASSLVQGNTEAFF. CDR3 nucleotides: TGTGCCAGCAGCTTAGTACAGGGGAACACTGAAGCTTTCTTT.

The CDR3 region is CASSPGSGTGLDEQFF. In DNA, the CDR3 is TGTGCCAGCAGCCCGGGCTCCGGGACAGGGCTAGATGAGCAGTTCTTC. The V call is TRBV9, the J call TRBJ2-1; 9 bases map to TRBD1. Germline CDR1 SGDLS, CDR2 YYNGEE. The CDR3 length is 16 residues. J lost 8 bases, V lost 4 bases, and 13 bases had no gene match.

This chain joins TRBV28 and TRBJ2-3, with 10 bases lining up with TRBD1. The CDR3 sequence is 15 residues long. V trimming: 2 bases; J trimming: 5 bases; junction bases outside the gene matches: 4. Germline V gene lookup returns CDR1 MDHEN and CDR2 SYDVKM. The CDR3 DNA follows: TGTGCCAGCAGTTTAGAGGACAGGGGGAGAGATACGCAGTATTTT. Protein: CASSLEDRGRDTQYF.

The chain joins TRBV13 to TRBJ2-1; D gene unclear. This CDR3 has 15 amino acids. V shed 8 bases and J shed 0 bases, with 14 bases lying between them. Germline CDR1 and CDR2: PRHDT and FYEKMQ (reference sequence). For the CDR3, the DNA is TGTGCCAGCGGTCTTTCCCTTAGCTCCTACAATGAGCAGTTCTTC. It yields the protein CASGLSLSSYNEQFF.

This chain uses TRBV7-9 with TRBJ1-2, with 11 positions matching TRBD1. CDR1 is SEHNR and CDR2 is FQNEAQ in the germline V gene (reference sequence). With V trimmed by 6 bases and J by 0 bases, 12 bases remained unmatched. The CDR3 runs 18 residues. CDR3 amino acids: CASREPGTGGSPNYGYTF. CDR3 in DNA: TGTGCCAGCAGAGAACCCGGGACAGGGGGTTCCCCTAACTATGGCTACACCTTC.

The V gene is TRBV28, the J gene TRBJ2-7; TRBD1 is a possible D gene (6 bases). The CDR3 is 15 residues long. The germline V gene has CDR1 MDHEN and CDR2 SYDVKM. Trimming removed 1 base from V and 1 base from J, with 11 bases in between. The CDR3 loop is CASSLSLTGSYEQYF. The CDR3 coding sequence is TGTGCCAGCAGTTTATCCCTCACAGGGTCCTACGAGCAGTACTTC.

As DNA, the CDR3 is TGTGCCAGCAGCTTAGATTCGCGACTAGCTAGCACAGATACGCAGTATTTT. It codes for CASSLDSRLASTDTQYF. The J gene is TRBJ2-3, the V gene TRBV11-2; 7 bases fit TRBD2. There are 17 residues in the CDR3. After removal of 0 bases from V and 0 bases from J, the junction contained 6 bases not matched to a gene. CDR1 is SGHAT and CDR2 is FQNNGV in the germline V gene.

The chain has TRBV19 and TRBJ2-1; D is possibly TRBD2 (6 bases). V gave up 4 bases and J gave up 4 bases, with 11 bases separating them. Per germline, CDR1 LNHDA and CDR2 SQIVND (reference sequence). The CDR3 has 14 amino acids. CDR3: CASSTGTPYNEQFF. In DNA, the CDR3 is TGTGCCAGTAGTACGGGGACTCCTTACAATGAGCAGTTCTTC. Supplemented by reference TRBV19 and TRBJ2-1, the full variable domain reads DGGITQSPKYLFRKEGQNVTLSCEQNLNHDAMYWYRQDPGQGLRLIYYSQIVNDFQKGDIAEGYSVSREKKESFPLTVTSAQKNPTAFYLCASSTGTPYNEQFFGPGTRLTVL.

This chain joins TRBV4-1 and TRBJ1-2; D may be TRBD1 (5 bases). Germline V gene data show CDR1 as MGHRA and CDR2 as YSYEKL. The CDR3 has 15 residues. V was trimmed by 1 base and J by 4 bases, leaving 13 bases between them. The CDR3 DNA sequence: TGCGCCAGCAGCCAAGTTGGGGCGCGCCTCTATGGCTACACCTTC. This codes for CASSQVGARLYGYTF.

V gene TRBV6-5 combines with J gene TRBJ2-1, with no clear D. Trimming removed 0 bases at V and 8 bases at J, with 11 bases between. This CDR3 region has 14 residues. Germline loops: CDR1 MNHEY, CDR2 SVGAGI. The CDR3 sequence: CASSYSSIFDEQFF. The CDR3 bases are TGTGCCAGCAGTTACTCGAGCATTTTCGATGAGCAGTTCTTC.

The chain has TRBV6-6 and TRBJ1-1, with 8 bases aligning to TRBD1. The CDR3 is made up of 13 amino acids. CDR1 MNHNY and CDR2 SVGAGI come from the germline V gene (reference sequence). V was clipped by 2 bases and J by 11 bases; unmatched bases: 7. Written as DNA, the CDR3 is TGTGCCAGCAGTTACGGGACAGGCCATTTCGCTTTCTTT. It encodes CASSYGTGHFAFF.

The rearrangement uses TRBV11-2 and TRBJ2-1; TRBD2 aligns across 11 bases. V was clipped by 2 bases and J by 7 bases; unmatched bases: 1. The V gene's germline CDR1 is SGHAT and CDR2 FQNNGV. This CDR3 is 14 amino acids long. Here the CDR3 reads CASSLPSGRNEQFF. CDR3 nucleotides: TGTGCCAGCAGCTTACCTAGCGGGAGGAATGAGCAGTTCTTC.

The CDR3 coding sequence is TGCGCCAGCAGCCAGGATATACAGGGTTACACTGAAGCTTTCTTT. Its protein product is CASSQDIQGYTEAFF. V gene TRBV4-1 combines with J gene TRBJ1-1; tentatively, D is TRBD1 (6 bases). The CDR3 extends over 15 amino acids. From germline, CDR1 is MGHRA and CDR2 YSYEKL. V dropped 3 bases and J dropped 3 bases, with 14 bases sitting between them.

This clone occurred once. The V gene is TRBV4-1, the J gene TRBJ2-3; maybe TRBD1 (6 bases). V lost 0 bases and J lost 4, with 17 bases in between. CDR1 is MGHRA, CDR2 YSYEKL, per germline. This CDR3 spans 17 amino acids. CDR3 protein: CASSQDPPGEMADTQYF. The CDR3 DNA follows: TGCGCCAGCAGCCAAGACCCCCCAGGGGAAATGGCAGATACGCAGTATTTT.

V and J are TRBV6-5 and TRBJ2-2; tentative D call: TRBD2 (5 bases). Trimming removed 8 bases from V and 4 bases from J, with 5 bases in between. CDR1 is MNHEY, CDR2 SVGAGI, per germline. CDR3 length: 11 residues. Here the CDR3 DNA reads TGTGCCAGCGGACTCACCGGGGAGCTGTTTTTT. Its protein product is CASGLTGELFF.

The rearrangement uses TRBV10-3 and TRBJ1-2; D gene uncertain. CDR3 size: 13 residues. Trimming took 4 bases from V and 6 from J, leaving 12 bases between them. CDR1 ENHRY and CDR2 SYGVKD come from the germline V gene. The CDR3 is CAISGAQMNGYTF. The CDR3 nucleotides are TGTGCCATCAGTGGGGCCCAGATGAATGGCTACACCTTC.

The chain combines TRBV27 with TRBJ2-7; 7 nucleotides align to TRBD1. The CDR3 spans 18 residues. V lost 1 base to trimming and J lost 2 bases; unmatched junction nucleotides: 14. Germline loops: CDR1 MNHEY, CDR2 SMNVEV (reference sequence). As DNA, the CDR3 is TGTGCCAGCAGTTTATTAGGTTTCGGGCAGGGGGAACCCTACGAGCAGTACTTC. Its translation is CASSLLGFGQGEPYEQYF.

This chain's CDR3 is CASSEGTVLYYGYTF. Written as DNA, the CDR3 is TGTGCCAGCAGTGAGGGGACTGTGCTTTACTATGGCTACACCTTC. The chain has TRBV6-1 and TRBJ1-2; possibly TRBD1 for D (5 bases). The V gene's germline CDR1 is MNHNS and CDR2 SASEGT. The V end was cut by 3 bases, the J end by 3 bases, with 14 bases between. CDR3 length equals 15 residues.

The V call is TRBV25-1, the J call TRBJ2-1; 10 nucleotides match TRBD2. The CDR3 contains 14 residues. Trimming took 4 bases from V and 7 from J; bases not matched to a gene: 4. Germline V lookup: CDR1 MGHDK, CDR2 SYGVNS. The CDR3 bases are TGTGCCAGCAGTGGGACTAGCGGCCATAATGAGCAGTTCTTC. This sequence encodes CASSGTSGHNEQFF.

The chain links TRBV5-4 to TRBJ1-1; D gene unclear. The length of the CDR3 is 13 residues. In germline, CDR1 is SGHNT, CDR2 YYREEE (reference sequence). V gave up 0 bases and J gave up 4 bases, with 7 bases separating them. CDR3 amino acids: CASSLELITEAFF. The CDR3 coding sequence is TGTGCCAGCAGCTTGGAACTGATCACTGAAGCTTTCTTT.

The chain joins TRBV19 to TRBJ2-1, with D tentatively TRBD2 (5 bases). The CDR3 spans 17 residues. Germline values: CDR1 LNHDA, CDR2 SQIVND (reference sequence). The V end was cut by 1 base, the J end by 5 bases, with 18 bases between. Here the CDR3 reads CASSIVARLVPDNEQFF. The CDR3 DNA is TGTGCCAGTAGTATAGTAGCGCGTCTTGTCCCCGACAATGAGCAGTTCTTC.

The J gene is TRBJ1-2, the V gene TRBV7-9; TRBD1 matches at 9 bases. CDR1 is SEHNR and CDR2 is FQNEAQ in the germline V gene (reference sequence). Trimming removed 5 bases from V and 5 bases from J; junction bases left unmatched: 12. There are 16 residues in the CDR3. Here the CDR3 reads CASSINRGQNKYGYTF. Written as DNA, the CDR3 is TGTGCCAGCAGCATAAACAGGGGGCAGAATAAATATGGCTACACCTTC.

The chain combines TRBV18 with TRBJ1-2, with 7 bases aligning to TRBD1. Per germline, CDR1 KGHSH and CDR2 LQKENI. The CDR3 runs 16 residues. V dropped 4 bases and J dropped 0; count of bases not matched to a gene: 8. The CDR3 DNA sequence: TGTGCCAGCTCACGGGGGAGAGGGACAGCTAACTATGGCTACACCTTC. It yields the protein CASSRGRGTANYGYTF.

The chain links TRBV18 to TRBJ1-1, with a tentative D call TRBD1 (5 bases). Germline V gene data show CDR1 as KGHSH and CDR2 as LQKENI. This CDR3 comprises 14 residues. V lost 1 base, J lost 3 bases, and 9 bases lay in between. In DNA form, the CDR3 reads TGTGCCAGCTCACCACTTAAGACAGACACTGAAGCTTTCTTT. It translates to CASSPLKTDTEAFF.

The chain has TRBV4-1 and TRBJ2-3, with TRBD2 identical over 12 bases. V lost 6 bases to trimming and J lost 4 bases; unmatched junction nucleotides: 14. CDR1 and CDR2 from the germline V gene are MGHRA and YSYEKL. This CDR3 comprises 18 residues. The CDR3 DNA follows: TGCGCCAGCAGGCACCGACATTCGACTAGCGGGGGTGCAGATACGCAGTATTTT. This sequence encodes CASRHRHSTSGGADTQYF.